The T cell receptor beta chain under discussion was sequenced for a study of OX40 agonist ivuxolimab in advanced cancers. Points from the study as a whole: The investigators did not determine what antigen specificity the expanded peripheral T cells had. Both blood CD4+ and CD8+ T cells showed clonal growth by week 6 at 0.1 to 3.0 mg/kg.

Per germline, CDR1 MNHNY and CDR2 SVGAGI (reference sequence). CDR3 length: 14 residues. V was cut by 5 bases and J by 2 bases, with 13 bases left in between. TCRdb's copy holds only in-frame clones and misses some; the assay was immunoSEQ multiplex PCR. The top ten clones hold 7.9% of a sample with around 67,000 clones, 84% of them seen once. This clone was seen just once. Its specificity is unknown. This chain links TRBV6-6 with TRBJ2-7; D perhaps matches TRBD1 (6 bases). Sequences were derived from CD4+ or CD8+ T cells sorted from blood, sampled in a trial of the OX40 agonist ivuxolimab. This clonotype originated in an adult with an advanced solid tumor such as melanoma, head and neck, liver or kidney cancer. As DNA, the CDR3 is TGTGCCAGCAGTCCTCAGGGGTTCGCCTACGAGCAGTACTTC. Its translation: CASSPQGFAYEQYF.